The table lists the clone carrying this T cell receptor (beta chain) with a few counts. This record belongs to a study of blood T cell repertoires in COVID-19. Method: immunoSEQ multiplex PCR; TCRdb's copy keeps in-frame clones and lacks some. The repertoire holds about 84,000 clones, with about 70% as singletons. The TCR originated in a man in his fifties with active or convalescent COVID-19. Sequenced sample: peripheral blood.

CDR3 in DNA: TGCGCCAGCAGCGCCCCGGGACAGGGGGCCGAGCAGTACTTC. Protein product: CASSAPGQGAEQYF. The chain is built from TRBV4-1 and TRBJ2-7, with TRBD1 matching 12 bases. CDR3 length equals 14 residues. Per the germline V gene, CDR1 is MGHRA and CDR2 is YSYEKL. After removal of 5 bases from V and 6 bases from J, the junction contained 5 bases not matched to a gene.